Following are 28 T cell receptor beta chains from one sample sequenced in a study of cytomegalovirus exposure and HLA in healthy donors. Assay used: immunoSEQ multiplex PCR; TCRdb lists only in-frame clones, some missing. The table includes approximately 160,000 clones, about 89% detected once. Specimen: PBMCs. All receptors come from a woman younger than 30 in good health and CMV-seropositive.

V and J are TRBV27 and TRBJ1-2; 7 nucleotides align to TRBD1. In germline, CDR1 is MNHEY, CDR2 SMNVEV (reference sequence). Losses at the gene ends were 6 bases for V and 5 bases for J; bases not matched to a gene: 18. The CDR3 sequence is 17 residues long. This CDR3 is CASSHVYSTGTGYGYTF. In nucleotides, the CDR3 is TGTGCCAGCAGCCACGTATACTCGACAGGGACTGGGTATGGCTACACCTTC.

The chain carries TRBV2 and TRBJ1-2; perhaps TRBD1 as D (6 bases). The CDR3 sequence is 15 residues long. Trimming stripped 5 bases from V and 4 bases from J, with 17 bases between. Per germline, CDR1 SNHLY and CDR2 FYNNEI. Here the CDR3 DNA reads TGTGCCAGCAGTCAGCTACGGGGGGCGGCCTATGGCTACACCTTC. This encodes CASSQLRGAAYGYTF. The variable domain in full, with the rest retrieved from reference TRBV2 and TRBJ1-2, is EPEVTQTPSHQVTQMGQEVILRCVPISNHLYFYWYRQILGQKVEFLVSFYNNEISEKSEIFDDQFSVERPDGSNFTLKIRSTKLEDSAMYFCASSQLRGAAYGYTFGSGTRLTVV.

The genes are TRBV9 and TRBJ1-5, with a weak D call TRBD1 (6 bases). The CDR3 contains 14 residues. V lost 4 bases and J lost 5, with 13 bases in between. Germline V gives CDR1 SGDLS, CDR2 YYNGEE. The CDR3: CASSLGTPDQPQHF. For the CDR3, the DNA is TGTGCCAGCAGCTTAGGGACACCCGATCAGCCCCAGCATTTT.

V is TRBV19 and J is TRBJ2-7, with D perhaps TRBD2 (5 bases). This CDR3 contains 14 residues. Germline CDR1 is LNHDA and CDR2 is SQIVND (reference sequence). The germline V and J ends were trimmed by 4 bases and 2 bases, with 12 bases remaining between them. CDR3 in amino acids: CASSSAAETYEQYF. The CDR3 DNA sequence: TGTGCCAGTAGTAGTGCAGCGGAGACCTACGAGCAGTACTTC.

Only one count was recorded for this clone. The J gene is TRBJ2-3, the V gene TRBV11-2; D is perhaps TRBD2 (6 bases). The germline V gene encodes CDR1 SGHAT and CDR2 FQNNGV. V was clipped by 6 bases and J by 5 bases, with 18 bases between them. The CDR3 has 15 residues. CDR3 region: CASRSARGRVDTQYF. The CDR3 DNA is TGTGCCAGCAGGTCGGCGCGGGGCCGGGTAGATACGCAGTATTTT.

This chain connects TRBV2 to TRBJ1-5, with D possibly matching TRBD1 (5 bases). CDR1 SNHLY and CDR2 FYNNEI come from the germline V gene. Trimming left V 5 bases short and J 2 bases short, with 13 bases between. The CDR3 loop spans 15 amino acids. The CDR3 coding sequence is TGTGCCAGCAGTACAGGCTGGGTGGGCAATCAGCCCCAGCATTTT. The encoded protein is CASSTGWVGNQPQHF.

The chain recombines TRBV6-1 with TRBJ2-1, with TRBD2 matching 13 bases. V shed 6 bases, J shed 4 bases, and the junction held 3 bases outside the gene matches. The CDR3 loop spans 15 amino acids. Germline loops: CDR1 MNHNS, CDR2 SASEGT. CDR3 sequence: CASRQLAGGYNEQFF. The CDR3 coding sequence is TGTGCCAGCAGACAACTAGCGGGGGGGTACAATGAGCAGTTCTTC.

The V and J genes are TRBV10-1 and TRBJ2-1; 14 bases are a match to TRBD2. Per germline, CDR1 WNHNN and CDR2 SYGVQD (reference sequence). V trimming: 6 bases; J trimming: 2 bases; junction bases outside the gene matches: 9. This CDR3 has 18 amino acids. The CDR3: CASRNGLAGGRAYNEQFF. CDR3 nucleotides: TGCGCCAGCAGAAACGGACTAGCGGGAGGAAGAGCCTACAATGAGCAGTTCTTC.

The genes are TRBV5-1 and TRBJ2-5; a possible D gene is TRBD1 (6 bases). Germline V gives CDR1 SGHRS, CDR2 YFSETQ. CDR3 length equals 16 residues. The V end was cut by 4 bases, the J end by 2 bases, with 18 bases between. CDR3 loop: CASSPNYRATQETQYF. For the CDR3, the DNA is TGCGCCAGCAGCCCAAACTACAGGGCCACTCAAGAGACCCAGTACTTC.

J is TRBJ1-5 and V is TRBV28; the D is unclear. Germline V gives CDR1 MDHEN, CDR2 SYDVKM. The CDR3 runs 12 residues. The V end was cut by 8 bases, the J end by 9 bases, with 14 bases between. In DNA form, the CDR3 reads TGTGCCAGCCGAACAGTAGCGTCGCCCCAGCATTTT. It codes for CASRTVASPQHF.

This chain uses TRBV28 with TRBJ1-5; 12 bases map to TRBD1. From germline, CDR1 is MDHEN and CDR2 SYDVKM. Germline trimming cut 3 bases from V and 7 bases from J; bases unmatched to any gene: 7. The CDR3 has 16 residues. The CDR3 coding sequence is TGTGCCAGCAGTTTTTCTGGGACAGGGGGCCGGCAGCCCCAGCATTTT. It codes for CASSFSGTGGRQPQHF.

The chain recombines TRBV11-3 with TRBJ2-2; TRBD1 is a possible D gene (5 bases). In germline, CDR1 is SGHNT, CDR2 YENEEA. The germline V and J ends were trimmed by 8 bases and 7 bases, with 20 bases remaining between them. The CDR3 length is 15 residues. CDR3 in amino acids: CASRRSEGQGGELFF. The DNA of the CDR3 is TGTGCCAGCCGTCGATCGGAAGGGCAGGGCGGGGAGCTGTTTTTT.

The rearrangement uses TRBV11-2 and TRBJ2-5, with 14 bases matching TRBD2. Germline V gene lookup returns CDR1 SGHAT and CDR2 FQNNGV. V trimming: 5 bases; J trimming: 5 bases; junction bases outside the gene matches: 1. The CDR3 extends over 14 amino acids. The CDR3 region is CASSRTSGRETQYF. The CDR3, as DNA: TGTGCCAGCAGCCGGACTAGCGGGAGGGAGACCCAGTACTTC.

The V gene is TRBV4-3, the J gene TRBJ2-6; D is unclear. With 0 bases removed from V and 0 bases from J, the gap between germline ends came to 12 bases. Looked up from germline, CDR1 is LGHNA and CDR2 is YSLEER. CDR3 length: 18 residues. CDR3 nucleotide sequence: TGCGCCAGCAGCCAAGATAGATCAGGCCGCTCTGGGGCCAACGTCCTGACTTTC. Its translation is CASSQDRSGRSGANVLTF.

The chain has TRBV28 and TRBJ1-1; 8 nucleotides align to TRBD1. CDR3 length equals 15 residues. CDR1 and CDR2 (germline): MDHEN, SYDVKM. The V and J ends lost 6 bases and 4 bases, in that order; junction bases with no gene match: 10. DNA for the CDR3: TGTGCCAGCAGGGGCAGGGGGCCGGTGGGCACTGAAGCTTTCTTT. Its protein product is CASRGRGPVGTEAFF.

The chain carries TRBV13 and TRBJ2-7, with TRBD2 matching over 9 bases. Germline trimming cut 7 bases from V and 4 bases from J; bases unmatched to any gene: 5. Looked up from germline, CDR1 is PRHDT and CDR2 is FYEKMQ (reference sequence). CDR3 length equals 13 residues. For the CDR3, the DNA is TGTGCCAGCACCCCTAGCGGGACTTACGAGCAGTACTTC. Its translation is CASTPSGTYEQYF.

The chain uses TRBV5-5 and TRBJ1-2, with unresolved D. V shed 0 bases and J shed 8 bases, with 11 bases lying between them. The CDR3 totals 13 residues. Germline values: CDR1 SGHKS, CDR2 YYEKEE (reference sequence). The chain's CDR3 is CASSLEWGGGYTF. In nucleotides, the CDR3 is TGTGCCAGCAGCTTGGAGTGGGGAGGCGGCTACACCTTC.

The chain uses TRBV19 and TRBJ2-3; TRBD1 matches at 8 bases. CDR3 length equals 14 residues. With V trimmed by 2 bases and J by 4 bases, 2 bases remained unmatched. The germline CDR1 and CDR2 sequences are LNHDA and SQIVND (reference sequence). The CDR3 sequence: CASSITGGADTQYF. CDR3 DNA sequence: TGTGCCAGTAGTATAACAGGGGGAGCAGATACGCAGTATTTT.

This sequence joins TRBV5-1 and TRBJ1-1; no firm D call. The V gene lost 3 bases and the J gene lost 6 bases, with 9 bases spanning the gap. This CDR3 contains 12 residues. Germline CDR1 reads SGHRS; CDR2 reads YFSETQ. CDR3 in amino acids: CASSSPNAEAFF. The CDR3 DNA reads as TGCGCCAGCAGCTCCCCTAACGCTGAAGCTTTCTTT. The entire variable domain, with the rest obtained from reference TRBV5-1 and TRBJ1-1, is as follows: KAGVTQTPRYLIKTRGQQVTLSCSPISGHRSVSWYQQTPGQGLQFLFEYFSETQRNKGNFPGRFSGRQFSNSRSEMNVSTLELGDSALYLCASSSPNAEAFFGQGTRLTVV.

The chain couples TRBV7-3 to TRBJ2-2; D might be TRBD2 (6 bases). This CDR3 comprises 15 residues. Trimming shortened V by 3 bases and J by 6 bases, and 14 bases separated the two germline ends. CDR1 is SGHTA, CDR2 FQGTGA, per germline. CDR3: CASSFSKGGSGELFF. The CDR3 bases are TGTGCCAGCAGCTTCAGTAAGGGAGGCTCCGGGGAGCTGTTTTTT.

This clone has only one observation. The genes are TRBV19 and TRBJ2-7, with D possibly TRBD1 on 6 matching bases. Germline V gives CDR1 LNHDA, CDR2 SQIVND (reference sequence). This CDR3 has 13 amino acids. Trimming took 5 bases from V and 3 from J, leaving 11 bases between them. The CDR3 spells CASSPQDSYEQYF. The CDR3 DNA is TGTGCCAGTAGTCCTCAGGACAGCTACGAGCAGTACTTC.

CDR3 sequence (DNA): TGTGCCAGCAGTTTATCGACAGGGGATCTGAACACTGAAGCTTTCTTT. It is translated as CASSLSTGDLNTEAFF. The chain combines TRBV28 with TRBJ1-1, with TRBD1 matching 8 bases. With V trimmed by 1 base and J by 0 bases, 4 bases remained unmatched. The CDR3 extends over 16 amino acids. From germline, CDR1 is MDHEN and CDR2 SYDVKM.

This clone was seen just once. The chain carries TRBV6-5 and TRBJ2-7; 9 nucleotides match TRBD1. The CDR3 is made up of 13 amino acids. J was trimmed by 5 bases and V by 5 bases; bases with no gene match: 4. In germline, CDR1 is MNHEY, CDR2 SVGAGI. Here the CDR3 reads CASSQTGGNEQYF. Here the CDR3 DNA reads TGTGCCAGCAGTCAAACAGGGGGCAACGAGCAGTACTTC.

The count of this clone is one. V gene TRBV4-1 combines with J gene TRBJ2-1; the match to TRBD1 covers 7 bases. The CDR3 runs 14 residues. Trimming cost V 4 bases and J 7 bases; bases outside gene matches: 7. Germline loops: CDR1 MGHRA, CDR2 YSYEKL. CDR3: CASSLIIQGNEQFF. In DNA, the CDR3 is TGCGCCAGCAGCCTAATAATACAGGGGAATGAGCAGTTCTTC.

This chain joins TRBV7-8 and TRBJ2-1; the D gene is possibly TRBD1 (6 bases). Germline CDR1 is SGHVS and CDR2 is FQNEAQ. V was pared by 1 base and J by 2 bases, with 15 bases between. The CDR3 spans 17 residues. This CDR3 reads CASSLVRGGAPYNEQFF. The CDR3 DNA sequence: TGTGCCAGCAGCTTAGTCAGGGGCGGAGCACCCTACAATGAGCAGTTCTTC.

The chain recombines TRBV11-2 with TRBJ2-1; TRBD1 agrees at 7 bases. V lost 3 bases, J lost 8 bases, and 4 bases stayed unmatched. Germline lookup yields CDR1 SGHAT and CDR2 FQNNGV. The CDR3 totals 13 residues. The DNA of the CDR3 is TGTGCCAGCAGCTTTAGGGGGACAGATGAGCAGTTCTTC. Translation: CASSFRGTDEQFF.

The V call is TRBV7-2, the J call TRBJ2-7; D is possibly TRBD2 (6 bases). The CDR3 consists of 15 residues. Deletions cut 5 bases from V and 6 bases from J, with 20 bases between. The germline gives CDR1 SGHTA, CDR2 FQGNSA. The DNA for the CDR3 is TGTGCCAGCAGCCCTCTTATGACTAGTTTAGGCGAGCAGTACTTC. Translation gives CASSPLMTSLGEQYF.

This chain links TRBV7-9 with TRBJ2-3, with TRBD2 matching over 7 bases. V shed 4 bases and J 7 bases; nucleotides not matched to a gene: 11. CDR1 and CDR2 from the germline V gene are SEHNR and FQNEAQ (reference sequence). The CDR3 totals 15 residues. CDR3 coding DNA: TGTGCCAGCAGCTCGGGGCTAGCGGAGTCATATACGCAGTATTTT. As protein: CASSSGLAESYTQYF. The full variable domain, with the rest looked up from reference TRBV7-9 and TRBJ2-3, is DTGVSQNPRHKITKRGQNVTFRCDPISEHNRLYWYRQTLGQGPEFLTYFQNEAQLEKSRLLSDRFSAERPKGSFSTLEIQRTEQGDSAMYLCASSSGLAESYTQYFGPGTRLTVL.